Sequencing of this T cell receptor beta chain was carried out in a study of blood T cells in healthy people across ages. Notes on the study in general: Long-lived donors had more naive CD4+ cells and higher diversity than aged donors.

A J-beta primer mix and a sample-barcoded 5' primer were used in a second PCR of about 7 to 12 cycles. Every sample returned 2.5 million or more CDR3-containing paired-end reads. MiXCR, applied by TCRdb to the 5' RACE reads, yields one record per CDR3 protein. The profile shows just under 900,000 distinct CDR3 sequences, roughly 26% of them singletons. The V end was cut by 4 bases, the J end by 0 bases, with 6 bases between. This CDR3 comprises 13 residues. Germline V gene sequence: CDR1 SGHDN, CDR2 FVKESK. At least ten counts were recorded for this clonotype. Its target is not known. The sample was blood. The TCR comes from an elderly woman in good health. The chain recombines TRBV14 with TRBJ2-5, with D uncertain. CDR3 DNA: TGTGCCAGCAGCCGGCAGTACCAAGAGACCCAGTACTTC. Amino acids: CASSRQYQETQYF.